This T cell receptor beta chain was obtained from a study of radiotherapy plus CTLA-4 blockade in lung cancer. Assay used: immunoSEQ multiplex PCR; TCRdb lists only in-frame clones, some missing. The sample gives roughly 110,000 clones, more than 75% of which show up once; over 2% is in the top ten. General study results and limits: Blood TCR clones of tumor origin expanded after radiotherapy plus ipilimumab.

Trimming took 0 bases from V and 9 from J, leaving 20 bases between them. The length of the CDR3 is 16 residues. The germline V gene encodes CDR1 MNHEY and CDR2 SVGAGI. Of note for this clone: Its antigen is unidentified.

The chain carries TRBV6-5 and TRBJ1-1, with D tentatively TRBD1 (6 bases). The source of this sequence is a human donor with non-small cell lung cancer that progressed on radiotherapy plus ipilimumab. Some clones in this sample may be carry-over from other donors' samples. This specimen consisted of peripheral blood, obtained from a patient treated with radiotherapy plus ipilimumab. In nucleotides, the CDR3 is TGTGCCAGCAGTTACTCGATAGGGACAATTCTGGGTCAAGCTTTCTTT. It codes for CASSYSIGTILGQAFF.